The entry below describes one T cell receptor (beta chain). Its antigen specificity is not known. No base quality information exists; no much larger clone differs at one position. The identical CDR3 is also encoded by other nucleotide sequences in the sample. TCRbeta CDR3 regions were amplified from genomic DNA using the immunoSEQ Assay, a bias-controlled multiplex PCR. Per the authors' processing: The number of nucleated cells in each sample was estimated by amplification of reference gene primers within the assay. To quantify the absolute abundance of each unique TCRbeta CDR3 rearrangement, sequence reads were collapsed and filtered. For each sample, productive Simpson clonality was calculated as the square root of Simpson's diversity index across productive rearrangements. As stored in TCRdb, this immuneACCESS dataset retains in-frame rearrangements with V and J assigned. A fraction of the clones does not appear; measured against another copy, unresolved V genes explain less than half of the discrepancy, and the remainder lacks a known reason. V and J calls and clone size are those listed in that table; D and trimming were worked out from the DNA. This sample gives 180,000 or so clones in total; approximately 82% of them show up just once. Over 12% of the sample goes to the ten largest clones.

This entry comes from a study of blood T cell repertoires in COVID-19 (dated by TCRdb to about 2020). With regard to the full study: Collaborator samples came from the United States, Italy and Spain and covered acute and convalescent phases of COVID-19. Nearly every sample came with metadata listing a de-identified subject ID, COVID-19 status, age in years and sex. Samples were obtained from the ongoing ImmuneRACE study (first 160 participants) and from over a thousand subjects provided by 6 global collaborators. Subjects who had been exposed to COVID-19, were actively infected with it, or had recovered from it provided the deeply sampled blood TCRbeta repertoires that made up the dataset. Where available, HLA class I and class II types were obtained from metadata supplied by the sample provider rather than from assay-based typing. The material from the prospective study consisted of cDNA or gDNA derived from T cells, B-cell-depleted T cells, or PBMCs. The repertoires were made available in a free public database intended to serve as a resource for research on the immune response to SARS-CoV-2. Points the paper makes about the study in general: How much clinical and demographic metadata was included differed by source and by participant, and the metadata was provided uncurated.

CDR1 and CDR2 are read off the germline V gene as MNHEY and SVGAGI. Measured from the cysteine to the phenylalanine, the CDR3 is 14 residues long. Only the CDR3 DNA stays, 42 bases, in frame from base 1. V is cut by 2 bases and J by 1 base, and the space between the germline ends is 8 bases. In the prospective study, participants were about 18 to 90 years old, resided in under 30 geographic areas of the United States, and were enrolled through a virtual design. In the prospective study, participants were assigned to cohorts based on the clinical history participants reported in a screening survey and a study questionnaire. Recovered participants in ImmuneRACE Cohort 3 were defined as having two consecutive negative NP/OP PCR tests, clearance from a healthcare professional, or resolution of symptoms. In the prospective study, whole blood, serum and a nasopharyngeal or oropharyngeal swab were collected from each participant by mobile phlebotomists. Participants in the prospective study had the option to provide additional blood draws and questionnaires over a roughly 2-month period. Blood samples from the prospective study were shipped frozen or at room temperature prior to DNA extraction.

This clonotype was sampled from a man aged 45-60 years who had recovered from COVID-19. Sequencing used PBMCs or T cells enriched from blood (not recorded which). Rearrangement joined TRBV6-5 to TRBJ1-1; the D gene cannot be resolved reliably. CDR3 protein: CASSYDTGNTEAFF. The bases read TGTGCCAGCAGTTACGATACGGGGAACACTGAAGCTTTCTTT.